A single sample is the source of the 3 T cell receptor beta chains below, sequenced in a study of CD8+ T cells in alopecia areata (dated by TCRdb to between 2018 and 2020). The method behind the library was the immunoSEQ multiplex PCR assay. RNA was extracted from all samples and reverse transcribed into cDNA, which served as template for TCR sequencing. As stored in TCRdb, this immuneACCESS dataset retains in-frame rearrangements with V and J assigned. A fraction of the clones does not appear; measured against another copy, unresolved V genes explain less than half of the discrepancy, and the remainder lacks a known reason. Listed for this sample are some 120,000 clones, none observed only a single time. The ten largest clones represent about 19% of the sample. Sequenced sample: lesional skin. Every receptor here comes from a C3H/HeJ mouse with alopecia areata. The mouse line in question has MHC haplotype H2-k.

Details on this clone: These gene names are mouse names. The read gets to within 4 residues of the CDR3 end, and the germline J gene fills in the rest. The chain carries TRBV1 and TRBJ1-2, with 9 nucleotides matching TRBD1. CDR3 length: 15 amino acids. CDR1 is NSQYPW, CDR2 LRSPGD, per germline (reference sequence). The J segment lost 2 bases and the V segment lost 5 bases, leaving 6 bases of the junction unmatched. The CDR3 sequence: CTCSTGQGGNSDYTF. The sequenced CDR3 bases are TGCACCTGCAGTACGGGACAGGGAGGGAACTCC.

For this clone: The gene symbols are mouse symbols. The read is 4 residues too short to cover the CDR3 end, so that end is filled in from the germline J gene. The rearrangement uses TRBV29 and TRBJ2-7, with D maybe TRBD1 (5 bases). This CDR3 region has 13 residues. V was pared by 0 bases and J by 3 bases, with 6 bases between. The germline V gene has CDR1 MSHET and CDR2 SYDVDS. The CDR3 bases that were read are TGTGCTAGCAGTTTATCGACAGACTAT. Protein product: CASSLSTDY. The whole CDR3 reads CASSLSTDYEQYF.

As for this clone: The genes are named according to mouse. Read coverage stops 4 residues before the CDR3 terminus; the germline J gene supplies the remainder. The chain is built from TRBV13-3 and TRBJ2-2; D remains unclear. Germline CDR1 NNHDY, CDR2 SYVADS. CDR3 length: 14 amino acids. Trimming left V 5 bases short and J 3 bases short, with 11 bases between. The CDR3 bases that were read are TGTGCCAGCAGATTCGACACCTACACCGGG. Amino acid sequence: CASRFDTYTG. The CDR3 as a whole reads CASRFDTYTGQLYF.